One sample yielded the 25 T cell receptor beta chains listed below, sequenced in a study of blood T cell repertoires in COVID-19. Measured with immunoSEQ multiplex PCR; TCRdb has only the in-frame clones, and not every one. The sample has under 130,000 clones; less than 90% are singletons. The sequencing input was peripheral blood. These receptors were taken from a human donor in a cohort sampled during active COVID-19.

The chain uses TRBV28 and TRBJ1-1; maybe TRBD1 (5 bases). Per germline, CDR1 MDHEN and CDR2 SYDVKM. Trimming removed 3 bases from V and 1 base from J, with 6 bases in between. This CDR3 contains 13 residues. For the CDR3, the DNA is TGTGCCAGCAGTTTGGGGCGGAACACTGAAGCTTTCTTT. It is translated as CASSLGRNTEAFF.

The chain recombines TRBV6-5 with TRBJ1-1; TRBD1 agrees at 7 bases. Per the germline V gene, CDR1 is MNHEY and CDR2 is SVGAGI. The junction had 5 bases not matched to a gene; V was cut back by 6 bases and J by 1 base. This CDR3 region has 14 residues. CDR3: CASRRDSRNTEAFF. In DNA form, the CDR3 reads TGTGCCAGCAGAAGGGACAGTCGGAACACTGAAGCTTTCTTT.

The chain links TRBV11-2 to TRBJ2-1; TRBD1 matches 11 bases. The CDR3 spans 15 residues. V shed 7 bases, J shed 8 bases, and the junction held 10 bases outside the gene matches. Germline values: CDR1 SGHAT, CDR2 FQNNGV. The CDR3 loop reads CASTTGTGGAYEQFF. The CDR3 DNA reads TGTGCCAGCACCACCGGGACAGGGGGGGCGTATGAGCAGTTCTTC.

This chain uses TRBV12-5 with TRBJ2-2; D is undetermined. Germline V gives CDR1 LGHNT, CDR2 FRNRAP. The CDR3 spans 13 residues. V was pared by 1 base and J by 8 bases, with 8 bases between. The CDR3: CASGLEFTGELFF. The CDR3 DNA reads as TGTGCTAGTGGTTTGGAGTTTACTGGGGAGCTGTTTTTT. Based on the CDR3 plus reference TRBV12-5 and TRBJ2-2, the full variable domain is DARVTQTPRHKVTEMGQEVTMRCQPILGHNTVFWYRQTMMQGLELLAYFRNRAPLDDSGMPKDRFSAEMPDATLATLKIQPSEPRDSAVYFCASGLEFTGELFFGEGSRLTVL.

The DNA for the CDR3 is TGTGCCAGCAGCCAAGATCACAGAACCTACAATGAGCAGTTCTTC. Protein: CASSQDHRTYNEQFF. V and J are TRBV3-1 (or the pseudogene TRBV3-2) and TRBJ2-1; no reliable D call. Germline CDR1 LGHDT, CDR2 YNNKEL (reference sequence). Trimming pared 0 bases from V and 2 bases from J, leaving 8 bases between. There are 15 residues in the CDR3.

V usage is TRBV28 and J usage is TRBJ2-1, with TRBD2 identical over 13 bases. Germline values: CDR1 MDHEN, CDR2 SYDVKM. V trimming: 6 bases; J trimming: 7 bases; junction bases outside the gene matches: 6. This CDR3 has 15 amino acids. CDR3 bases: TGTGCCAGCAGAATAGGACTAGCGGGAGCTAATGAGCAGTTCTTC. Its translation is CASRIGLAGANEQFF.

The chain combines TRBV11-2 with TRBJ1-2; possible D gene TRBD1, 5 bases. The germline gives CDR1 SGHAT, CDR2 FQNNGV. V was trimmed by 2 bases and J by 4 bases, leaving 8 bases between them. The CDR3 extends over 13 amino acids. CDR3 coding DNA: TGTGCCAGCAGCTTAATTACAGGCTATGGCTACACCTTC. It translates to CASSLITGYGYTF.

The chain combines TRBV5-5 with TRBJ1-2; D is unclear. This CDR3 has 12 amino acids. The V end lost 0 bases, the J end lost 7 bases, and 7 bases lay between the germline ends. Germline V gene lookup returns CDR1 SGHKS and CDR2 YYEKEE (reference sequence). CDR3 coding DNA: TGTGCCAGCAGCTTGGAGCCGAGTGGCTACACCTTC. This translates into CASSLEPSGYTF.

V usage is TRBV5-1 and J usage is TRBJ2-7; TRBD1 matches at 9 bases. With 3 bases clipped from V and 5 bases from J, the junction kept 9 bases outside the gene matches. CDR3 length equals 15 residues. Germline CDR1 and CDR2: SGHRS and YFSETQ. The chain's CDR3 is CASSSGTGLSHEQYF. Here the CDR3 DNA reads TGCGCCAGCAGCTCGGGGACAGGGTTATCCCACGAGCAGTACTTC.

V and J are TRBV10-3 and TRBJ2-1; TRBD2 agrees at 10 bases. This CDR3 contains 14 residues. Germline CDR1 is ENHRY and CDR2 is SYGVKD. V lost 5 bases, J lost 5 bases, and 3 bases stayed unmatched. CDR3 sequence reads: CAISKGLADNEQFF. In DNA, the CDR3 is TGTGCCATCAGTAAAGGACTAGCGGACAATGAGCAGTTCTTC.

CDR3 nucleotides: TGTGCCAGCAGCTTGAGACTCAGATCCTACAATGAGCAGTTCTTC. Its translation: CASSLRLRSYNEQFF. The chain links TRBV5-6 to TRBJ2-1; D remains unclear. The ends were cut back, 1 base at V and 1 base at J, with 9 bases in the middle. CDR3 size: 15 residues. Germline V gene data show CDR1 as SGHDT and CDR2 as YYEEEE.

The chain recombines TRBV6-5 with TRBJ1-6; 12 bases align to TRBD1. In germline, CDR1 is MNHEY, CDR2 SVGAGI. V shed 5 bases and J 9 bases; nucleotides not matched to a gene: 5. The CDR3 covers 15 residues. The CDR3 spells CASSRPGQGASPLHF. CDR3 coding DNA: TGTGCCAGCAGTCGGCCGGGACAGGGGGCTTCACCCCTCCACTTT.

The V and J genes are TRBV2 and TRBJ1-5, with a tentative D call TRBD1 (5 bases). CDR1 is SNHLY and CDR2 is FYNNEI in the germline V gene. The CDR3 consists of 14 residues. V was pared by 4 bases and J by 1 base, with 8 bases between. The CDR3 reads CASSGDWSNQPQHF. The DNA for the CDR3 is TGTGCCAGCAGTGGGGACTGGAGCAATCAGCCCCAGCATTTT.

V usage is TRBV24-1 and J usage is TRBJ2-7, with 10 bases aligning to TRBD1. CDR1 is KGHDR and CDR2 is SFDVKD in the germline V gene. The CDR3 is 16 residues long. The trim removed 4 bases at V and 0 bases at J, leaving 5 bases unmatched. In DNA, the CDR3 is TGTGCCACCAGTGACCCGGGGACAGGGGCCTCCTACGAGCAGTACTTC. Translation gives CATSDPGTGASYEQYF.

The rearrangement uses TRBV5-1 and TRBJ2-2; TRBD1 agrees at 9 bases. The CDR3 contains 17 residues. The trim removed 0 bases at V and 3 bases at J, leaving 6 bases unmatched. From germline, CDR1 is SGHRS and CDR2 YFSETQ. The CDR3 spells CASSLARRTGDTGELFF. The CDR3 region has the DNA TGCGCCAGCAGCTTGGCCCGACGGACAGGGGACACCGGGGAGCTGTTTTTT. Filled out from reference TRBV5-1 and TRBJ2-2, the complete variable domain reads KAGVTQTPRYLIKTRGQQVTLSCSPISGHRSVSWYQQTPGQGLQFLFEYFSETQRNKGNFPGRFSGRQFSNSRSEMNVSTLELGDSALYLCASSLARRTGDTGELFFGEGSRLTVL.

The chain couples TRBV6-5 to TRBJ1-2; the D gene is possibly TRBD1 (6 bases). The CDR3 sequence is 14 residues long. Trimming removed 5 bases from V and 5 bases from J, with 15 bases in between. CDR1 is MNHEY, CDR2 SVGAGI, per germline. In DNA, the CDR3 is TGTGCCAGCAGTCGGGGGGGCCGCCGATATGGCTACACCTTC. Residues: CASSRGGRRYGYTF.

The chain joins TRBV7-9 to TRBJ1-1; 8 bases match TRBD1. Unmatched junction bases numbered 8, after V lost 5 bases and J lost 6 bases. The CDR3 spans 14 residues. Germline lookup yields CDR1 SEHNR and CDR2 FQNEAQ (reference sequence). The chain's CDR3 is CASSNSDRGAEAFF. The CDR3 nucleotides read TGTGCCAGCAGCAACTCAGACAGGGGCGCTGAAGCTTTCTTT.

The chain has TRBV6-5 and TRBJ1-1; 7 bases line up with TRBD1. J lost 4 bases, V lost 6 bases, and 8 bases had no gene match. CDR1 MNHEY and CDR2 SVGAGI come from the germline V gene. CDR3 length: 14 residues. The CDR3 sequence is CASSLEQGLTEAFF. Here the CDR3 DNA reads TGTGCCAGCAGCCTCGAACAGGGGCTCACTGAAGCTTTCTTT.

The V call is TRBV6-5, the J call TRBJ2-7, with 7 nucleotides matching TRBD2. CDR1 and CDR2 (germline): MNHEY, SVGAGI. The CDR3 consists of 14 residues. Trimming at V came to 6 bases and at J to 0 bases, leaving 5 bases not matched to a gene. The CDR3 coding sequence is TGTGCCAGCAGGACGGGCGGGAGCTCCTACGAGCAGTACTTC. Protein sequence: CASRTGGSSYEQYF.

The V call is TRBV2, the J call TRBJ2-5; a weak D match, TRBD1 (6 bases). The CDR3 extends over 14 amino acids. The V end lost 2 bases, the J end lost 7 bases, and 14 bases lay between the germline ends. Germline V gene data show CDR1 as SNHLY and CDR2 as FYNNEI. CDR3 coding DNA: TGTGCCAGCAGTGAATCGACAGGAGAAGGGACCCAGTACTTC. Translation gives CASSESTGEGTQYF.

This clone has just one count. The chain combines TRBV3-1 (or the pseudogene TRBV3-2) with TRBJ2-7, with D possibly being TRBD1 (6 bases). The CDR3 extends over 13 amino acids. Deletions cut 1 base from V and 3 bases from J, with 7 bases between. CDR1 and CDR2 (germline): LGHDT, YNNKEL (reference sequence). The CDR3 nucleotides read TGTGCCAGCAGCCAAGGAGGGGGCTACGAGCAGTACTTC. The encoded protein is CASSQGGGYEQYF.

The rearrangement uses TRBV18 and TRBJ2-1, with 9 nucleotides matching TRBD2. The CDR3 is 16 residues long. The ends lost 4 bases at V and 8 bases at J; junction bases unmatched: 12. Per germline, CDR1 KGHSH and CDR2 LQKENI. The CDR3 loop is CASSLSLGLAADEQFF. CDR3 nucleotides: TGTGCCAGCTCACTTAGTCTGGGACTAGCAGCGGATGAGCAGTTCTTC.

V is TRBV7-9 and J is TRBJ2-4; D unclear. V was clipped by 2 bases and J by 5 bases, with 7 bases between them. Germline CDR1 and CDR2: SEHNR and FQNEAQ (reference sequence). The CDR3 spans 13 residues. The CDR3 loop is CASSLITENIQYF. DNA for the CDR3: TGTGCCAGCAGCTTAATTACAGAAAACATTCAGTACTTC.

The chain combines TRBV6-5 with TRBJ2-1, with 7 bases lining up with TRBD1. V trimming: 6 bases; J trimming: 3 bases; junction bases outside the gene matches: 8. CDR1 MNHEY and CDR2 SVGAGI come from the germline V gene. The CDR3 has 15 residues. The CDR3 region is CASRITGVGYNEQFF. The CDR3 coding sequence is TGTGCCAGCAGGATAACAGGGGTCGGCTACAATGAGCAGTTCTTC.

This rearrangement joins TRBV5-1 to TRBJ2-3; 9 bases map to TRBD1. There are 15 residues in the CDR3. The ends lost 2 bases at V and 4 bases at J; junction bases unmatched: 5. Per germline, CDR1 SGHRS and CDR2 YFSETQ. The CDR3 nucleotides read TGCGCCAGCAGCTTACAGGGGGCGGCCCCAGATACGCAGTATTTT. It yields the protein CASSLQGAAPDTQYF.